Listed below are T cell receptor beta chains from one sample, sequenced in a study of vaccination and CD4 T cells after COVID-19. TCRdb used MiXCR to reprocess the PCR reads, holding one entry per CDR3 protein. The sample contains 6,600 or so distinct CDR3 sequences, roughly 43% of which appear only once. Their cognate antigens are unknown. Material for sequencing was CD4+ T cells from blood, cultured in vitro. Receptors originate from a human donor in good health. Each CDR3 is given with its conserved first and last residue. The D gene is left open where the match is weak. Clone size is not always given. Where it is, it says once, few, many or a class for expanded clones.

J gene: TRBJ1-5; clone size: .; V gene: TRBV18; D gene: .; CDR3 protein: CASSPGAGNQPQHF; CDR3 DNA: TGTGCCAGCTCCCCCGGGGCGGGGAATCAGCCCCAGCATTTT
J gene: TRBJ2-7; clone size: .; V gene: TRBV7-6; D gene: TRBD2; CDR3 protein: CASTGGGDEQYF; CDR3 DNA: TGTGCCAGCACTGGGGGGGGGGACGAGCAGTACTTC
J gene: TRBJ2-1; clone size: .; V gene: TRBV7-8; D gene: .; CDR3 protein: CASRRTAPNEQSF; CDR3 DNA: TGTGCCAGCAGAAGGACGGCTCCCAATGAGCAGTCCTTC
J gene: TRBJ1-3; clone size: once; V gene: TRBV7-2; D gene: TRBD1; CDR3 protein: CASSLQGGASGNTIYF; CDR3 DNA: TGTGCCAGCAGCTTACAAGGGGGCGCGTCTGGAAACACCATATATTTT
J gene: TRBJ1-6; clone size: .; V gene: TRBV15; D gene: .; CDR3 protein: CATSRDSEYNSPLHF; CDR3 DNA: TGTGCCACCAGCCGGGACTCTGAATATAATTCACCCCTCCACTTT
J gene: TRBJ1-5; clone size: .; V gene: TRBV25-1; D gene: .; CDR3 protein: CASSVGTVHQPQHF; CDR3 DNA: TGTGCCAGCAGTGTTGGAACAGTTCATCAGCCCCAGCATTTT
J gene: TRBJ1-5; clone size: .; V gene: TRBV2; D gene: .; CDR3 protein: CASSDRTYQPQHF; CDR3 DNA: TGTGCCAGCAGTGACAGGACGTATCAGCCCCAGCATTTT
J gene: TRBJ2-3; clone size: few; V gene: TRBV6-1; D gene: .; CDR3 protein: CASSVWGAGDTDTQYF; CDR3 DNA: TGTGCCAGCAGTGTTTGGGGGGCAGGAGACACAGATACGCAGTATTTT
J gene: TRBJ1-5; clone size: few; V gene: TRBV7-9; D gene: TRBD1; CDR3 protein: CASSFQGENQPQHF; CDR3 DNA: TGTGCCAGCAGCTTTCAGGGGGAGAATCAGCCCCAGCATTTT
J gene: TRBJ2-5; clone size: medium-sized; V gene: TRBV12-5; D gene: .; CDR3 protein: CASGLRYQETQYF; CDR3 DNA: TGTGCTAGTGGTTTGAGGTACCAAGAGACCCAGTACTTC
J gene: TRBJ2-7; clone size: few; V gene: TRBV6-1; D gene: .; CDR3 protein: CASSAQVTSSYEQYF; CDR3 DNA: TGTGCCAGCAGTGCCCAAGTAACAAGCTCCTACGAGCAGTACTTC
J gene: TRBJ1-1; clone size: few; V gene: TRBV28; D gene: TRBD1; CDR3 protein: CASSLPGQGAFF; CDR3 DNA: TGTGCCAGCAGTTTACCGGGACAGGGGGCTTTCTTT
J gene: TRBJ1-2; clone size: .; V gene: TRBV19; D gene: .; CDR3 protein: CASSVIHREDGYTF; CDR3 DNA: TGTGCCAGTAGTGTCATTCACAGGGAGGATGGCTACACCTTC